This T cell receptor (beta chain) was profiled in a study of blood T cell repertoires in COVID-19. Assay: immunoSEQ multiplex PCR; the TCRdb copy retains only in-frame clones and omits some. This sample has 45,000 to 70,000 clones; 70% to 75% occur once, and the top ten carry around 20%. This clone appeared a single time. V was cut by 8 bases and J by 4 bases, with 18 bases left in between. The CDR3 covers 15 residues. Germline V gene lookup returns CDR1 LNHDA and CDR2 SQIVND (reference sequence). Source material: peripheral blood. The chain recombines TRBV19 with TRBJ2-1, with D maybe TRBD2 (6 bases). The sequence derives from a woman aged 45-65 years with active or convalescent COVID-19. The CDR3 loop reads CASLAPGLRYNEQFF. Written as DNA, the CDR3 is TGTGCCAGTCTTGCTCCGGGACTGAGGTACAATGAGCAGTTCTTC.